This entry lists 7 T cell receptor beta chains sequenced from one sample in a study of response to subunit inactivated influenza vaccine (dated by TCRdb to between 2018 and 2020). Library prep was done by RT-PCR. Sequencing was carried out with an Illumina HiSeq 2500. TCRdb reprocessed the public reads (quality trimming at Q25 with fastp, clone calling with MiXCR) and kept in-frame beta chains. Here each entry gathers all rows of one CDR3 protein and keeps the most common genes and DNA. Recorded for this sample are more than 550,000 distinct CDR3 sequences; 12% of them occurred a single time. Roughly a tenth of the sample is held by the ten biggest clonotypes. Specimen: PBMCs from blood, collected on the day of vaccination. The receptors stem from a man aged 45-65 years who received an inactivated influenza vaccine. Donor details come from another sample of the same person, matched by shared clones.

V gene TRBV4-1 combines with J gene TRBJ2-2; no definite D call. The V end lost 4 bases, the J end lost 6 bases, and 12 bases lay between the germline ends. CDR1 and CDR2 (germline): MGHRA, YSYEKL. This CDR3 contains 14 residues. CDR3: CASSRLPDPGELFF. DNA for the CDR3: TGCGCCAGCAGCCGGCTACCCGACCCCGGGGAGCTGTTTTTT.

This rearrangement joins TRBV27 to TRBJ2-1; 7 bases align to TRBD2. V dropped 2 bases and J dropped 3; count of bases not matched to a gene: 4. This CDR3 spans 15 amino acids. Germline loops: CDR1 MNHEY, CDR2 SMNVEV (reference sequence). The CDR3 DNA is TGTGCCAGCAGTTTAGCGGGAGACTACTACAATGAGCAGTTCTTC. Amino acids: CASSLAGDYYNEQFF.

CDR3 amino acids: CASSQDGSSGSTDTQYF. DNA for the CDR3: TGCGCCAGCAGCCAAGATGGTTCTAGCGGGAGCACAGATACGCAGTATTTT. The gene calls are TRBV4-3 and TRBJ2-3; the match to TRBD2 covers 8 bases. Looked up from germline, CDR1 is LGHNA and CDR2 is YSLEER. The CDR3 loop spans 17 amino acids. The J segment lost 0 bases and the V segment lost 0 bases, leaving 5 bases of the junction unmatched.

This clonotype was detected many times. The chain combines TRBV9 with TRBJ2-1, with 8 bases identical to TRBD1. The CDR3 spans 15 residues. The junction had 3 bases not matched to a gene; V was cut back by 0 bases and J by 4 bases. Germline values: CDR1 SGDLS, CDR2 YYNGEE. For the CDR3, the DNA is TGTGCCAGCAGCGTAGTAGGGACAGGATACAATGAGCAGTTCTTC. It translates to CASSVVGTGYNEQFF. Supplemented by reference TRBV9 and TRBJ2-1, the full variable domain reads DSGVTQTPKHLITATGQRVTLRCSPRSGDLSVYWYQQSLDQGLQFLIQYYNGEERAKGNILERFSAQQFPDLHSELNLSSLELGDSALYFCASSVVGTGYNEQFFGPGTRLTVL.

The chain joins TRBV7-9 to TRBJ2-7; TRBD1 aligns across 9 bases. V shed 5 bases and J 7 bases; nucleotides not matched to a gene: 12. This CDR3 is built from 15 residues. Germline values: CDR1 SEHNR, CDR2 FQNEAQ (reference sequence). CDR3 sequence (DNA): TGTGCCAGCAGCCTTCCCGGACAGGGGACTGTAGAGCAGTACTTC. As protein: CASSLPGQGTVEQYF.

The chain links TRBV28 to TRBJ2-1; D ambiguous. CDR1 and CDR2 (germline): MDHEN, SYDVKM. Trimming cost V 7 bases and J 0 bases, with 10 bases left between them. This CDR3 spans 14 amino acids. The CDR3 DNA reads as TGTGCCAGCACTAAATATGGCTCCTACAATGAGCAGTTCTTC. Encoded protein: CASTKYGSYNEQFF.

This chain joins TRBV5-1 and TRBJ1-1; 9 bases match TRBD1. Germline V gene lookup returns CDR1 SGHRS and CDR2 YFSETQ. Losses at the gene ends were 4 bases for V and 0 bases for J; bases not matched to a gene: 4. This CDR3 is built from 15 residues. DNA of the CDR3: TGCGCCAGCAGCGGCGACAGGGGGGTGAACACTGAAGCTTTCTTT. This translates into CASSGDRGVNTEAFF.